Listed here are 27 T cell receptor beta chains from one sample, sequenced in a study of OX40 agonist ivuxolimab in advanced cancers. The method was immunoSEQ multiplex PCR; TCRdb's version includes in-frame clones alone and lacks a portion of them. The sample yields 78,000 or so clones, around 86% seen once. The specimen comprised CD4+ or CD8+ T cells sorted from blood, sampled in a trial of the OX40 agonist ivuxolimab. These receptors were obtained from an adult with an advanced solid tumor such as melanoma, head and neck, liver or kidney cancer.

V gene TRBV2 combines with J gene TRBJ1-5, with 8 bases that match TRBD1. The CDR3 is made up of 14 amino acids. CDR1 and CDR2 from the germline V gene are SNHLY and FYNNEI. With V trimmed by 4 bases and J by 6 bases, 5 bases remained unmatched. The CDR3 is CASSAQGAGQPQHF. The CDR3 DNA reads as TGTGCCAGCAGTGCCCAGGGGGCCGGTCAGCCCCAGCATTTT. Looking up the rest from reference TRBV2 and TRBJ1-5 gives the full variable domain: EPEVTQTPSHQVTQMGQEVILRCVPISNHLYFYWYRQILGQKVEFLVSFYNNEISEKSEIFDDQFSVERPDGSNFTLKIRSTKLEDSAMYFCASSAQGAGQPQHFGDGTRLSIL.

The rearrangement uses TRBV7-2 and TRBJ1-1, with no clear D. Trimming cost V 5 bases and J 0 bases, with 10 bases left between them. This CDR3 has 14 residues. Germline-derived CDR1 and CDR2 are SGHTA and FQGNSA. This CDR3 is CASSANSVNTEAFF. The CDR3 coding sequence is TGTGCCAGCAGCGCCAACAGCGTGAACACTGAAGCTTTCTTT.

The DNA for the CDR3 is TGTGCCAGCAGTGACGGGTATGAGGCTTTCTTT. This encodes CASSDGYEAFF. The genes are TRBV6-5 and TRBJ1-1, with no clear D. The CDR3 has 11 residues. V shed 5 bases and J shed 11 bases, with 12 bases lying between them. The germline CDR1 and CDR2 sequences are MNHEY and SVGAGI.

This rearrangement joins TRBV11-2 to TRBJ1-2; 9 bases align to TRBD1. The CDR3 loop spans 15 amino acids. After removal of 4 bases from V and 6 bases from J, the junction contained 9 bases not matched to a gene. Germline V gene lookup returns CDR1 SGHAT and CDR2 FQNNGV. CDR3: CASSSNLGTGNGYTF. As DNA, the CDR3 is TGTGCCAGCAGCTCAAACCTGGGGACAGGGAATGGCTACACCTTC.

J is TRBJ2-7 and V is TRBV5-6; 13 bases map to TRBD2. The CDR3 loop spans 14 amino acids. Germline loops: CDR1 SGHDT, CDR2 YYEEEE. The J segment lost 7 bases and the V segment lost 4 bases, leaving 5 bases of the junction unmatched. CDR3 DNA: TGTGCCAGCAGCGGACTAGCGGGAGTATTTGAGCAGTACTTC. It translates to CASSGLAGVFEQYF.

The CDR3 DNA follows: TGTGCCAGCGTTGACAGAGGCACCGGGGAGCTGTTTTTT. Protein product: CASVDRGTGELFF. The V and J genes are TRBV7-2 and TRBJ2-2, with D possibly being TRBD1 (5 bases). This CDR3 contains 13 residues. In germline, CDR1 is SGHTA, CDR2 FQGNSA. Trimming pared 8 bases from V and 4 bases from J, leaving 11 bases between.

The table lists this clone with a few counts. V is TRBV7-6 and J is TRBJ2-1; D is undetermined. Trimming pared 8 bases from V and 9 bases from J, leaving 17 bases between. The CDR3 covers 13 residues. CDR1 is SGHVS and CDR2 is FNYEAQ in the germline V gene. The CDR3 reads CASARGLTAEQFF. In nucleotides, the CDR3 is TGTGCCAGCGCACGCGGTTTAACAGCTGAGCAGTTCTTC.

In its sample, this clone was seen once. The CDR3 region has the DNA TGTGCCAGCAGCTCGAGGGGGGCGTCAGGCTCTGGGGCCAACGTCCTGACTTTC. Translated, it gives CASSSRGASGSGANVLTF. This chain connects TRBV7-6 to TRBJ2-6; D is perhaps TRBD1 or TRBD2 (6 bases each). The V gene lost 4 bases and the J gene lost 0 bases, with 16 bases spanning the gap. Per germline, CDR1 SGHVS and CDR2 FNYEAQ. CDR3 length equals 18 residues.

This chain links TRBV18 with TRBJ2-6; 8 bases match TRBD1. The CDR3 extends over 15 amino acids. Losses at the gene ends were 6 bases for V and 4 bases for J; bases not matched to a gene: 5. Germline V gene data show CDR1 as KGHSH and CDR2 as LQKENI. The CDR3 coding sequence is TGTGCCAGCTCCCGACAGGGGTCGGGGGCCAACGTCCTGACTTTC. Translating gives CASSRQGSGANVLTF. The full variable domain, rest sourced from reference TRBV18 and TRBJ2-6, is NAGVMQNPRHLVRRRGQEARLRCSPMKGHSHVYWYRQLPEEGLKFMVYLQKENIIDESGMPKERFSAEFPKEGPSILRIQQVVRGDSAAYFCASSRQGSGANVLTFGAGSRLTVL.

The gene calls are TRBV5-1 and TRBJ2-1; 14 positions match TRBD2. J gave up 7 bases and V 4 bases, and 7 bases lay outside the gene matches. The CDR3 length is 16 residues. Germline V gives CDR1 SGHRS, CDR2 YFSETQ. The CDR3 here is CASSAGTSGGMNEQFF. The CDR3 DNA reads TGCGCCAGCAGCGCCGGGACTAGCGGGGGTATGAATGAGCAGTTCTTC.

The DNA of the CDR3 is TGCGCCAGCAGCTGGAACGAAAACCTTATTAGCGGGGGGAGCTCCTACGAGCAGTACTTC. Translated, it gives CASSWNENLISGGSSYEQYF. The chain employs TRBV5-1 and TRBJ2-7, with 10 nucleotides matching TRBD2. The length of the CDR3 is 20 residues. With 3 bases clipped from V and 0 bases from J, the junction kept 18 bases outside the gene matches. CDR1 is SGHRS and CDR2 is YFSETQ in the germline V gene.

DNA for the CDR3: TGTGCCAGCAGCCCCCTCCCAGGCGGTTGGAATCAGCCCCAGCATTTT. Its translation: CASSPLPGGWNQPQHF. The chain joins TRBV5-5 to TRBJ1-5; D not certain. Trimming stripped 4 bases from V and 4 bases from J, with 18 bases between. Per germline, CDR1 SGHKS and CDR2 YYEKEE (reference sequence). CDR3 length: 16 residues. The full variable domain, its missing parts supplied by reference TRBV5-5 and TRBJ1-5, is DAGVTQSPTHLIKTRGQQVTLRCSPISGHKSVSWYQQVLGQGPQFIFQYYEKEERGRGNFPDRFSARQFPNYSSELNVNALLLGDSALYLCASSPLPGGWNQPQHFGDGTRLSIL.

CDR3 bases: TGTGCCAGCTACACCAATAATGAAAAACTGTTTTTT. It specifies CASYTNNEKLFF. This chain connects TRBV28 to TRBJ1-4; D is unresolved. The V end was cut by 8 bases, the J end by 4 bases, with 8 bases between. CDR1 is MDHEN, CDR2 SYDVKM, per germline. This CDR3 contains 12 residues.

The chain carries TRBV21-1 and TRBJ2-7; the D call in the table, TRBD2, was not verified against the DNA. TRBV21-1 is given as a pseudogene. CDR3 length equals 16 residues. CDR3 region: CASSKVASGFSYEQYF. In DNA, the CDR3 is TGTGCCAGCAGCAAAGTTGCTAGCGGGTTCTCCTACGAGCAGTACTTC.

J is TRBJ1-4 and V is TRBV7-9; D gene unclear. V was cut by 1 base and J by 7 bases, with 16 bases left in between. Germline loops: CDR1 SEHNR, CDR2 FQNEAQ (reference sequence). The CDR3 contains 16 residues. CDR3 sequence: CASSLDNAGPFEKLFF. In nucleotides, the CDR3 is TGTGCCAGCAGCTTAGATAATGCAGGCCCATTTGAAAAACTGTTTTTT.

The table lists this clone with a few counts. V usage is TRBV27 and J usage is TRBJ1-5; tentatively, D is TRBD1 (5 bases). Germline V lookup: CDR1 MNHEY, CDR2 SMNVEV (reference sequence). The CDR3 contains 16 residues. V dropped 6 bases and J dropped 5 bases, with 20 bases sitting between them. CDR3 residues: CASRPSPPGYHQPQHF. In DNA, the CDR3 is TGTGCCAGCAGGCCGTCCCCTCCAGGGTACCATCAGCCCCAGCATTTT.

The CDR3 spells CASSPGTPRETQYF. In DNA form, the CDR3 reads TGTGCCAGTAGTCCCGGGACCCCAAGGGAGACCCAGTACTTC. The genes are TRBV19 and TRBJ2-5, with D perhaps given as TRBD1 or TRBD2 (5 bases each). The CDR3 contains 14 residues. The germline gives CDR1 LNHDA, CDR2 SQIVND (reference sequence). Trimming removed 5 bases at V and 5 bases at J, with 15 bases between.

This clone was found a few times. This chain links TRBV25-1 with TRBJ1-1; tentatively, D is TRBD1 (5 bases). Germline CDR1 and CDR2: MGHDK and SYGVNS. The CDR3 consists of 11 residues. Between the trimmed V and J ends, which lost 6 bases and 9 bases, there was a span of 11 bases. The CDR3 protein is CASSEGVQAFF. CDR3 bases: TGTGCCAGCAGCGAAGGGGTCCAAGCTTTCTTT.

The gene calls are TRBV19 and TRBJ1-1; no clear D. Trimming shortened V by 5 bases and J by 6 bases, and 16 bases separated the two germline ends. This CDR3 is built from 14 residues. Germline values: CDR1 LNHDA, CDR2 SQIVND (reference sequence). DNA for the CDR3: TGTGCCAGTAGTGTTCCGGGCCTACGCTCTGAAGCTTTCTTT. Translated: CASSVPGLRSEAFF.

The chain is built from TRBV9 and TRBJ1-3, with 7 bases matching TRBD1. This CDR3 has 16 amino acids. The germline V gene has CDR1 SGDLS and CDR2 YYNGEE. The V gene end was trimmed by 3 bases and the J gene end by 0 bases; junction bases not matched to a gene: 6. The CDR3 region has the DNA TGTGCCAGCAGCGCGATAACAGGGGCCTCTGGAAACACCATATATTTT. Translating gives CASSAITGASGNTIYF.

In this sample, this clone turned up a few times. This chain links TRBV9 with TRBJ1-1; 7 bases align to TRBD1. The CDR3 length is 16 residues. Germline V gene data show CDR1 as SGDLS and CDR2 as YYNGEE. V was clipped by 3 bases and J by 0 bases; unmatched bases: 8. CDR3 nucleotides: TGTGCCAGCAGCGCGACCCCGACAGGGATGAACACTGAAGCTTTCTTT. Residues: CASSATPTGMNTEAFF.

V is TRBV11-2 and J is TRBJ1-1; D might be TRBD1 (5 bases). V lost 4 bases, J lost 7 bases, and 16 bases lay in between. The CDR3 runs 14 residues. Germline CDR1 SGHAT, CDR2 FQNNGV. The CDR3 loop is CASSSRRGKVEAFF. CDR3 in DNA: TGTGCCAGCAGCTCGAGGCGGGGGAAGGTTGAAGCTTTCTTT.

The J gene is TRBJ2-7, the V gene TRBV15; D is possibly TRBD1 (8 bases). Germline V gene lookup returns CDR1 LNHNV and CDR2 YYDKDF (reference sequence). Trimming cost V 3 bases and J 4 bases, with 13 bases left between them. The CDR3 length is 14 residues. DNA of the CDR3: TGTGCCACCAGCAGGGAACAGGGGGGGTACGAGCAGTACTTC. Translating gives CATSREQGGYEQYF.

The chain carries TRBV21-1 and TRBJ2-5; the table's D call of TRBD1 was not tested on the DNA. TRBV21-1 is deemed a pseudogene. The CDR3 is 17 residues long. CDR3 sequence reads: CASSKEHSQTKQETQYF. CDR3 DNA: TGTGCCAGCAGCAAAGAACACAGCCAAACGAAACAAGAGACCCAGTACTTC.

V is TRBV6-1 and J is TRBJ1-5, with 10 bases matching TRBD1. The CDR3 sequence is 18 residues long. Germline V gene data show CDR1 as MNHNS and CDR2 as SASEGT. With 4 bases clipped from V and 2 bases from J, the junction kept 11 bases outside the gene matches. CDR3 nucleotides: TGTGCCAGCAGTGGATACCGGGACAGGGGTTTTCGCAATCAGCCCCAGCATTTT. Protein: CASSGYRDRGFRNQPQHF.

V usage is TRBV5-4 and J usage is TRBJ1-2; D gene uncertain. Germline V gene sequence: CDR1 SGHNT, CDR2 YYREEE (reference sequence). Trimming cost V 4 bases and J 5 bases, with 15 bases left between them. The CDR3 is made up of 14 amino acids. The CDR3 DNA reads as TGTGCCAGCAGCCCCGCTGAGGGCTGGTATGGCTACACCTTC. This codes for CASSPAEGWYGYTF.

V and J are TRBV6-5 and TRBJ1-1; unclear D gene. The CDR3 has 15 amino acids. Germline CDR1 reads MNHEY; CDR2 reads SVGAGI. V was shortened by 5 bases and J by 5 bases, with 18 bases between the two germline ends. CDR3 loop: CASSPLGGLGTEAFF. The CDR3 bases are TGTGCCAGCAGTCCCCTGGGCGGGTTGGGGACTGAAGCTTTCTTT.